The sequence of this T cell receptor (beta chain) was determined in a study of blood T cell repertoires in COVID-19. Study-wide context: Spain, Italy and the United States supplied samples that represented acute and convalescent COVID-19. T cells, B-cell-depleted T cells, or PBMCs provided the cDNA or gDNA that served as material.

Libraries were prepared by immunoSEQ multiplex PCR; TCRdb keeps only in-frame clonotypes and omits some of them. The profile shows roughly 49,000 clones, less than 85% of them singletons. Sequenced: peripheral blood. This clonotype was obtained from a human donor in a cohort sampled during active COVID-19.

CDR3 coding DNA: TGTGCCAGCAGTAGGACAGGGGCAGATACGCAGTATTTT. Protein sequence: CASSRTGADTQYF. This chain connects TRBV6-5 to TRBJ2-3; 9 nucleotides line up with TRBD1. The J segment lost 4 bases and the V segment lost 5 bases, leaving 1 base of the junction unmatched. Germline assignment: CDR1 MNHEY and CDR2 SVGAGI. The CDR3 extends over 13 amino acids.